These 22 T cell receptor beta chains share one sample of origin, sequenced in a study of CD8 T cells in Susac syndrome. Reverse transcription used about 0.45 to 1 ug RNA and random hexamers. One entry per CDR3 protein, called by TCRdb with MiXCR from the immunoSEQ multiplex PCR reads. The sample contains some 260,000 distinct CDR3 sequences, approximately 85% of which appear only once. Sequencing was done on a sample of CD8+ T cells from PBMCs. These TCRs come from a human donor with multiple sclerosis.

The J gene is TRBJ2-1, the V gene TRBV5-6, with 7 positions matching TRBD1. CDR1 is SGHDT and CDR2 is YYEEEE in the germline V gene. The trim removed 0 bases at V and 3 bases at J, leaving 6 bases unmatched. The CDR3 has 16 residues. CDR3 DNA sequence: TGTGCCAGCAGCTTGGATCCCGGGACAGACTACAATGAGCAGTTCTTC. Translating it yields CASSLDPGTDYNEQFF.

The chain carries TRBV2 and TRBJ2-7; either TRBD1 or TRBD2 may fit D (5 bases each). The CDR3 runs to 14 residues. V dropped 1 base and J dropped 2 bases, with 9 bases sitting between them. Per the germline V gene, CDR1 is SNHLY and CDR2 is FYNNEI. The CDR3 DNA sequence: TGTGCCAGCAGTGAAGGAGGGGACCCCTACGAGCAGTACTTC. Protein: CASSEGGDPYEQYF.

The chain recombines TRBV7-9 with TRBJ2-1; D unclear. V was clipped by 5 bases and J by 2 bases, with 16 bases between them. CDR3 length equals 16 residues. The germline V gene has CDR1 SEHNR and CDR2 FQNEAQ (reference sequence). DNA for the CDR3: TGTGCCAGCAGCCCGGTACTGGGCGAGCCCTACAATGAGCAGTTCTTC. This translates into CASSPVLGEPYNEQFF.

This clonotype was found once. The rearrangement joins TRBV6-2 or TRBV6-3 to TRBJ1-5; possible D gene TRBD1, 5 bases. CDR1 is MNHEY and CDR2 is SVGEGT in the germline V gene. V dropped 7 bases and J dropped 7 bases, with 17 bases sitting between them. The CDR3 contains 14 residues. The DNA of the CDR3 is TGTGCCAGCACCTACGGGGCTGATCCGCAGCCCCAGCATTTT. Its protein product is CASTYGADPQPQHF.

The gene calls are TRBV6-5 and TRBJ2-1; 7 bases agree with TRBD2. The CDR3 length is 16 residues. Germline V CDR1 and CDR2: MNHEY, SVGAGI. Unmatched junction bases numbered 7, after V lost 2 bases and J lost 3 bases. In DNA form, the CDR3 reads TGTGCCAGCAGTTACGGGGCGGGAGAGTTCTACAATGAGCAGTTCTTC. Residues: CASSYGAGEFYNEQFF.

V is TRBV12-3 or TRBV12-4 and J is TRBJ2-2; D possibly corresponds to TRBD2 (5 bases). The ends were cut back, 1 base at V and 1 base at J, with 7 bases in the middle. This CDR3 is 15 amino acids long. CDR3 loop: CASSLVRGNTGELFF. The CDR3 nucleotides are TGTGCCAGCAGTTTAGTACGGGGGAACACCGGGGAGCTGTTTTTT.

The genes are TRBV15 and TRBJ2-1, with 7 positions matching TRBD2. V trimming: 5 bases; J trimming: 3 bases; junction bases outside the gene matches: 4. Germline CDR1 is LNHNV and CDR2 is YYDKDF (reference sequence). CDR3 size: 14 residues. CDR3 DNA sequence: TGTGCCACCAGCCCAGGGAGGGTCTACAATGAGCAGTTCTTC. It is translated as CATSPGRVYNEQFF.

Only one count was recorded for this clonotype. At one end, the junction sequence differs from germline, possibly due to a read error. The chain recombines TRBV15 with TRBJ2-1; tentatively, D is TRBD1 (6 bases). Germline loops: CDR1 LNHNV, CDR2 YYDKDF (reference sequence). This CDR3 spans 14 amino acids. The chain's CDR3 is CATSGRRRGNEQLF. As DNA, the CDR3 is TGTGCCACCAGCGGTAGGCGCAGGGGAAATGAGCAGCTCTTC.

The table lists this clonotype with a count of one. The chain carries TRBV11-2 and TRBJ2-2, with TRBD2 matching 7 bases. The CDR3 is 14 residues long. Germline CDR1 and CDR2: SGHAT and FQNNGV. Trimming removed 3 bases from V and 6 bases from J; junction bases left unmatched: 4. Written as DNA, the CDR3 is TGTGCCAGCAGCTTTAGGGAGGGCGCCGGGGAGCTGTTTTTT. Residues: CASSFREGAGELFF.

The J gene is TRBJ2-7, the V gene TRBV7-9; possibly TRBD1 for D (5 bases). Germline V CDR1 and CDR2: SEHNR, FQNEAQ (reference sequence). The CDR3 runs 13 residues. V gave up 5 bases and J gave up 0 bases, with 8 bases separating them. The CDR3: CASSPQASYEQYF. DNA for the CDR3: TGTGCCAGCAGCCCACAGGCCTCCTACGAGCAGTACTTC. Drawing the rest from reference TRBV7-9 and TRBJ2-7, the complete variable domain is DTGVSQNPRHKITKRGQNVTFRCDPISEHNRLYWYRQTLGQGPEFLTYFQNEAQLEKSRLLSDRFSAERPKGSFSTLEIQRTEQGDSAMYLCASSPQASYEQYFGPGTRLTVT.

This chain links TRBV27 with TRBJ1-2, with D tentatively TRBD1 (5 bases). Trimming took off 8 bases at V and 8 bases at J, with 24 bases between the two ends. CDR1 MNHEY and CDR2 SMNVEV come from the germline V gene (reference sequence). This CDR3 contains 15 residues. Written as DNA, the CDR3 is TGTGCCAGCTGCAGCACGACGTCAGGGTCTATGGGCTACACCTTC. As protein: CASCSTTSGSMGYTF.

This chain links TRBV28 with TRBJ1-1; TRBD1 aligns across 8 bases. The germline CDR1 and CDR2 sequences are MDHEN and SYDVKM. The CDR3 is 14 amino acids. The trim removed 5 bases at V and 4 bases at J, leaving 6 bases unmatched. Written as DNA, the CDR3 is TGTGCCAGCAGTCCCCGGACAGGGAGCACTGAAGCTTTCTTT. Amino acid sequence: CASSPRTGSTEAFF.

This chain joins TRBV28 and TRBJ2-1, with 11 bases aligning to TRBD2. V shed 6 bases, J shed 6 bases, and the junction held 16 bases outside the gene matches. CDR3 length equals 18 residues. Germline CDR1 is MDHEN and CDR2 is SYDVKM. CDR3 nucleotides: TGTGCCAGCAGCTCAGTCGGCGGACTAGCGGGCCGCGGCAATGAGCAGTTCTTC. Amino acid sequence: CASSSVGGLAGRGNEQFF.

CDR3 sequence reads: CSVEDPRGNTYNEQFF. CDR3 coding DNA: TGCAGCGTTGAAGATCCCAGGGGGAACACCTACAATGAGCAGTTCTTC. The J gene is TRBJ2-1, the V gene TRBV29-1, with 7 bases aligning to TRBD1. The CDR3 length is 16 residues. J gave up 2 bases and V 0 bases, and 7 bases lay outside the gene matches. CDR1 is SQVTM, CDR2 ANQGSEA, per germline.

CDR3 amino acids: CASSHLYNEQFF. CDR3 DNA sequence: TGTGCCAGCAGCCATCTCTACAATGAGCAGTTCTTC. This sequence joins TRBV14 and TRBJ2-1; D not certain. The V gene's germline CDR1 is SGHDN and CDR2 FVKESK. CDR3 length equals 12 residues. V was trimmed by 3 bases and J by 3 bases, leaving 3 bases between them. Using reference TRBV14 and TRBJ2-1 for the parts outside the CDR3, the full variable domain is EAGVTQFPSHSVIEKGQTVTLRCDPISGHDNLYWYRRVMGKEIKFLLHFVKESKQDESGMPNNRFLAERTGGTYSTLKVQPAELEDSGVYFCASSHLYNEQFFGPGTRLTVL.

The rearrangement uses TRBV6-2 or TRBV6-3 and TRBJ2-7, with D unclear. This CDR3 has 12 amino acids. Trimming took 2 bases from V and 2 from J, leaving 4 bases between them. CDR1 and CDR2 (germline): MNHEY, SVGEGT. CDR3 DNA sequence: TGTGCCAGCAGTTACCCCCCCTACGAGCAGTACTTC. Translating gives CASSYPPYEQYF.

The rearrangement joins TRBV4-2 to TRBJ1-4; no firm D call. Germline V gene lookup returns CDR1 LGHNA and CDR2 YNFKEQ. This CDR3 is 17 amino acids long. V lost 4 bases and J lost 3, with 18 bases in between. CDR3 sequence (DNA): TGTGCCAGCAGCCTTTATGGCGCCGGGAAATCTAATGAAAAACTGTTTTTT. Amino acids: CASSLYGAGKSNEKLFF.

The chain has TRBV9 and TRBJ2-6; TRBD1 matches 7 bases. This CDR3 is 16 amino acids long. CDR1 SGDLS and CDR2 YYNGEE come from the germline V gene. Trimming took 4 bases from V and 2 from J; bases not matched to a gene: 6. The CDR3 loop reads CASSSEQGTGANVLTF. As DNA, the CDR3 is TGTGCCAGCAGCAGCGAACAGGGGACTGGGGCCAACGTCCTGACTTTC.

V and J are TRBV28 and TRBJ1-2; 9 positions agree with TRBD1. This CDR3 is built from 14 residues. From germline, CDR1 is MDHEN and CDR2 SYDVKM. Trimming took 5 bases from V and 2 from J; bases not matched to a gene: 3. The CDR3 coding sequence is TGTGCCAGCAGTGACAGGGGGGGGAACTATGGCTACACCTTC. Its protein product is CASSDRGGNYGYTF.

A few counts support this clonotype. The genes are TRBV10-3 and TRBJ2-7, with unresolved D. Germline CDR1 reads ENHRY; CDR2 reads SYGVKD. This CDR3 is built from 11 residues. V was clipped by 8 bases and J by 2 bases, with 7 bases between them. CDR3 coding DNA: TGTGCCATCCCGGCAGCCTACGAGCAGTACTTC. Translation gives CAIPAAYEQYF.

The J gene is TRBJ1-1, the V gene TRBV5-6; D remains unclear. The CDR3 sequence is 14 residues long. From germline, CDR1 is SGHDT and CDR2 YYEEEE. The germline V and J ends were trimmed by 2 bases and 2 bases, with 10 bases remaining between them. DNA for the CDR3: TGTGCCAGCAGCTTTGAGGAGGTCAACACTGAAGCTTTCTTT. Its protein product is CASSFEEVNTEAFF.

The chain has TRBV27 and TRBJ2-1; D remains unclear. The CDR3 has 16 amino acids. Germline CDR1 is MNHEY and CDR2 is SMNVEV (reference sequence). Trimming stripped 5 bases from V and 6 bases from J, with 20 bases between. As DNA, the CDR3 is TGTGCCAGCAGTCCCAAAATCCTGCTCCTTTTCAATGAGCAGTTCTTC. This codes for CASSPKILLLFNEQFF.